This T cell receptor (beta chain) came from a study of regulatory T cells in long-lasting Graves disease. As to time point: newly diagnosed GD, antithyroid drugs for less than 3 months. The TCR library was made from RNA extracted from PBMCs. Into tubes containing EDTA, nine milliliters of peripheral blood were drawn. V lost 5 bases to trimming and J lost 5 bases; unmatched junction nucleotides: 5. The CDR3 runs to 13 residues. Germline CDR1 is SGHNT and CDR2 is YENEEA. Arm-PCR of CDR3 regions and iRepertoire HTBI primers were used to build TCR beta libraries. In TCRdb, the multiplex PCR reads were re-called with MiXCR into one record per CDR3 protein. Among around 320,000 distinct CDR3 sequences listed, over 15% were seen once. This clonotype was detected many times. These data were also filed under a second study, of T cells in Graves' hyperthyroidism and ophthalmopathy.

V is TRBV11-3 and J is TRBJ2-7, with 8 bases identical to TRBD2. The clonotype comes from a man aged 35-49 years with Graves disease. Specimen: peripheral blood mononuclear cells (PBMCs), collected at new diagnosis, from a patient treated with antithyroid drugs. The DNA for the CDR3 is TGTGCCAGCAGCCCCGGGAGGGGAGACGAGCAGTACTTC. The encoded protein is CASSPGRGDEQYF. The full variable domain, rest sourced from reference TRBV11-3 and TRBJ2-7, is EAGVVQSPRYKIIEKKQPVAFWCNPISGHNTLYWYLQNLGQGPELLIRYENEEAVDDSQLPKDRFSAERLKGVDSTLKIQPAELGDSAVYLCASSPGRGDEQYFGPGTRLTVT.